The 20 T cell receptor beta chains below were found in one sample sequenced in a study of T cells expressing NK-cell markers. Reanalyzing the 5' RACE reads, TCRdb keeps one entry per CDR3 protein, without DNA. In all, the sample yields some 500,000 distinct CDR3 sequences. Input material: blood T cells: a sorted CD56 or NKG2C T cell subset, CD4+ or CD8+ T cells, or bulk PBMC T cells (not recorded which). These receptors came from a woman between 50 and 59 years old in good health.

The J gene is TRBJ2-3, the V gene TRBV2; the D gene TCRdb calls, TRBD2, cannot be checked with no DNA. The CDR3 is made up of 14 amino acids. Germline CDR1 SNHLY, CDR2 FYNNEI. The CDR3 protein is CASMPSGRQRSQYF.

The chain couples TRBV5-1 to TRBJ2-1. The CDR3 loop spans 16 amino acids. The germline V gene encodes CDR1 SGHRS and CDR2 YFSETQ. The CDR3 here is CASSRPSTAAYNEQFF.

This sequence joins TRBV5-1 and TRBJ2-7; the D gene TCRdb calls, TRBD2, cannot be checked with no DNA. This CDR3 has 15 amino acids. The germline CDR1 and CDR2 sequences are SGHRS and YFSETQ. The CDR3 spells CASSLEGSGKYEQYF.

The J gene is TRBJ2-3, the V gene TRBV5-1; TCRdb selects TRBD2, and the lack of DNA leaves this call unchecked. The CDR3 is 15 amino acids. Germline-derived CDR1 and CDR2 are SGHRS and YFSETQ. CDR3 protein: CASSLSGIVTDTQYF.

CDR3 amino acids: CASSQPGLPNEQFF. This rearrangement joins TRBV3-1 to TRBJ2-1; the TCRdb call, TRBD2, lacks DNA for checking. This CDR3 contains 14 residues. Germline CDR1 and CDR2: LGHDT and YNNKEL (reference sequence).

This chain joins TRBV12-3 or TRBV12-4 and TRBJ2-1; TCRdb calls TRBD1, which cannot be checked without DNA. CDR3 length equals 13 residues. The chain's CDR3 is CAGLDGPGNEQFF.

CDR3 protein: CASSEADRIAEAFF. V is TRBV2 and J is TRBJ1-1; the TCRdb D gene call, TRBD1, has no DNA to confirm it. The length of the CDR3 is 14 residues. Per germline, CDR1 SNHLY and CDR2 FYNNEI.

The CDR3 here is CASSPFEEAGYTF. The rearrangement joins TRBV18 to TRBJ1-2. CDR1 and CDR2 from the germline V gene are KGHSH and LQKENI. This CDR3 is built from 13 residues. Filled out from reference TRBV18 and TRBJ1-2, the complete variable domain reads NAGVMQNPRHLVRRRGQEARLRCSPMKGHSHVYWYRQLPEEGLKFMVYLQKENIIDESGMPKERFSAEFPKEGPSILRIQQVVRGDSAAYFCASSPFEEAGYTFGSGTRLTVV.

The CDR3: CASSFPSAHTDTQYF. This chain joins TRBV28 and TRBJ2-3; TCRdb's D call of TRBD2 is untestable without DNA. This CDR3 spans 15 amino acids. Germline values: CDR1 MDHEN, CDR2 SYDVKM. The entire variable domain, with the rest obtained from reference TRBV28 and TRBJ2-3, is as follows: DVKVTQSSRYLVKRTGEKVFLECVQDMDHENMFWYRQDPGLGLRLIYFSYDVKMKEKGDIPEGYSVSREKKERFSLILESASTNQTSMYLCASSFPSAHTDTQYFGPGTRLTVL.

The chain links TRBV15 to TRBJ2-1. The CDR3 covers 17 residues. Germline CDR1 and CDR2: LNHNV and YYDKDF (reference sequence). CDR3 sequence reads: CATSRGDGLSSYNEQFF.

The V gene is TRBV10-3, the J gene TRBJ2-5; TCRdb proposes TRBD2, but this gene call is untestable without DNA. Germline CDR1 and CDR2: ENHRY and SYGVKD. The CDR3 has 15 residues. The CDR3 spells CASKGGLAGRETQYF.

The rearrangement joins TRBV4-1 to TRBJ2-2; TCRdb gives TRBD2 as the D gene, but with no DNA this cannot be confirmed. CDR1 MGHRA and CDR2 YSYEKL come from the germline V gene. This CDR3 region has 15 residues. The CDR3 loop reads CASSQDSGRAGELFF.

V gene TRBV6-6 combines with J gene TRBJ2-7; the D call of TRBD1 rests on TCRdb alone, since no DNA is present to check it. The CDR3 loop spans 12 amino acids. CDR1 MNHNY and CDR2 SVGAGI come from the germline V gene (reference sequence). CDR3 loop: CASSSGQYEQYF.

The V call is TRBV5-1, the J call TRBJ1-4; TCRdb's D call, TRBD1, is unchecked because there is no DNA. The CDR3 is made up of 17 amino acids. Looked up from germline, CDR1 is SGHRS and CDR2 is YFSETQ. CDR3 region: CASSLAPDHGANEKLFF. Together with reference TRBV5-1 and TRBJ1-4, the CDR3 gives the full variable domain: KAGVTQTPRYLIKTRGQQVTLSCSPISGHRSVSWYQQTPGQGLQFLFEYFSETQRNKGNFPGRFSGRQFSNSRSEMNVSTLELGDSALYLCASSLAPDHGANEKLFFGSGTQLSVL.

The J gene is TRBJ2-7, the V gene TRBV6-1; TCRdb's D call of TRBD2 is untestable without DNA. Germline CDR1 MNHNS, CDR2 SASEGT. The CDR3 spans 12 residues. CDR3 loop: CASGSSSYEQYF.

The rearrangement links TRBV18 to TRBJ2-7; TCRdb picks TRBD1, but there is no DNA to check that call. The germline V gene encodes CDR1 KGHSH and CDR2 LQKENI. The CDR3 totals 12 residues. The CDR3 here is CASRPDMFEQYF.

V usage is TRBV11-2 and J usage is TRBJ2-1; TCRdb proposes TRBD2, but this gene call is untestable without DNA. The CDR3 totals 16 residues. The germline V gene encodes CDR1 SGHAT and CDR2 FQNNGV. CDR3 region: CASSSLRGGYYNEQFF.

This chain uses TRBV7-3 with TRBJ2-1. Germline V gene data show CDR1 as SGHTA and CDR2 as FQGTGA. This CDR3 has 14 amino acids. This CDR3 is CASSLAEVGGEQFF.

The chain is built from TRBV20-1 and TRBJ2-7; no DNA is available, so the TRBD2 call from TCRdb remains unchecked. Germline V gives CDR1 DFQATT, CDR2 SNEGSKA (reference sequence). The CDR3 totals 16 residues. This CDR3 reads CSATRELGEAGYEQYF.

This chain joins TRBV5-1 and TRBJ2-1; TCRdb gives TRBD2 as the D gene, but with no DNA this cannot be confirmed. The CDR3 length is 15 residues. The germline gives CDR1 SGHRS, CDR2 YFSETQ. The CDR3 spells CASSLRREGRNEQFF.